This T cell receptor (beta chain) comes out of a study of OX40 agonist ivuxolimab in advanced cancers. The germline V gene encodes CDR1 SNHLY and CDR2 FYNNEI. V lost 2 bases and J lost 0, with 11 bases in between. This CDR3 contains 15 residues. The assay was immunoSEQ multiplex PCR, and TCRdb's table has in-frame clones only and misses some. The sample includes 73,000 or so clones, 92% of them seen just once. Whole-study results and caveats: Partial responders at 0.1-3.0 mg/kg had among the lowest clonal expansion.

As concerns this clone: What it recognizes is unknown.

This chain joins TRBV2 and TRBJ2-7; weak D call: TRBD1 (5 bases). This receptor was identified in an adult with an advanced solid tumor such as melanoma, head and neck, liver or kidney cancer. Here the sequenced sample was CD4+ or CD8+ T cells sorted from blood, taken in a trial of the OX40 agonist ivuxolimab. CDR3 in amino acids: CASSEFTGSSYEQYF. The CDR3 DNA follows: TGTGCCAGCAGTGAATTTACAGGCAGCTCCTACGAGCAGTACTTC.